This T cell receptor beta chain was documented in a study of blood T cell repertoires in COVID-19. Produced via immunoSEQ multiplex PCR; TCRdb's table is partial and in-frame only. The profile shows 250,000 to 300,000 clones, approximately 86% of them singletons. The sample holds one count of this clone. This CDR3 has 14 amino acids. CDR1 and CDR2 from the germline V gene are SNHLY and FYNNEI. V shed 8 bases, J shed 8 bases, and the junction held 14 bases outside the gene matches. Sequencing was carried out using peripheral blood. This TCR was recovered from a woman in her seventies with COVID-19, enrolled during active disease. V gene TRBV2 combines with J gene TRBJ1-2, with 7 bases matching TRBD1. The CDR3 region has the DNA TGTGCCAGCTCCCCGGGACAGTCCGCTTGGGGCTACACCTTC. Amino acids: CASSPGQSAWGYTF.